This T cell receptor beta chain was identified during a study of Graves' ophthalmopathy and Graves' hyperthyroidism. Scientists amplified the TCR beta CDR3 regions from RNA transcripts. RT-PCR in the first round used HTBI primers; a second-round multiplex PCR followed. TCRdb fed the multiplex PCR reads into MiXCR, producing one record per CDR3 protein. The data show roughly 400,000 distinct CDR3 sequences, around 20% seen once. The germline gives CDR1 KGHSH, CDR2 LQKENI. The V gene lost 2 bases and the J gene lost 7 bases, with 9 bases spanning the gap. CDR3 size: 13 residues. This clonotype was seen ten or more times.

This chain connects TRBV18 to TRBJ1-5; D uncertain. This clonotype was obtained from a woman aged 18-30 years with Graves' ophthalmopathy. Sample: peripheral blood. Here the CDR3 reads CASSPGFGQPQHF. CDR3 bases: TGTGCCAGCTCACCAGGGTTCGGACAGCCCCAGCATTTT.